The clone carrying this T cell receptor (beta chain) was picked up one time. The sample belongs to a study of control samples from healthy donors and cancer patients. The CDR3 covers 14 residues. Trimming shortened V by 4 bases and J by 2 bases, and 11 bases separated the two germline ends. The germline gives CDR1 SGHRS, CDR2 YFSETQ. Clones were sequenced by immunoSEQ multiplex PCR, and TCRdb holds only the in-frame ones, with some missing. The sample consists of around 150,000 clones, about nine tenths of them appearing once. Sample: blood. The J gene is TRBJ2-3, the V gene TRBV5-1; unclear D gene. This clonotype was obtained from a man aged 25 to 45 in good health. CDR3 bases: TGCGCCAGCAGCCCACGGACGGTCACAGATACGCAGTATTTT. Its translation: CASSPRTVTDTQYF.